Sequencing of this TCR beta chain was carried out in a study of beta chain features in type 1 diabetes. Since all of the isolated RNA was reverse transcribed, expressed TCRB transcripts were what got sequenced. Assay: immunoSEQ multiplex PCR; the TCRdb copy retains only in-frame clones and omits some. The sample gives roughly 730,000 clones, around 15% of which show up once; approximately 0.022% is in the top ten. Overall study results and limits: Moderate but significant shortening of TCRB CDR3s was recorded in all four CD4+ subsets from Type 1 diabetes patients. cDNA-based reads could over-represent cells with high TCR expression. Type 1 diabetes patients had fewer VDJ junction insertions and more deletions.

Regarding this clone: What it recognizes is unknown.

The CDR3 runs 14 residues. CDR1 is SGHNT, CDR2 YYREEE, per germline (reference sequence). With 2 bases removed from V and 1 base from J, the gap between germline ends came to 10 bases. The receptor was derived from a man aged 18 to 30 with type 1 diabetes. The specimen sequenced was naive CD4+ T cells from blood. The chain is built from TRBV5-4 and TRBJ2-7; no clear D gene. Here the CDR3 DNA reads TGTGCCAGCAGCTTATGGAGAGTATCCTACGAGCAGTACTTC. It yields the protein CASSLWRVSYEQYF.